Shown below are 27 T cell receptor beta chains from a single sample sequenced in a study of cytotoxic CD8 clonotypes in ibrutinib-treated CLL. Sequencing was performed with immunoSEQ multiplex PCR; in TCRdb, only in-frame clones are kept and a portion is missing. The sample holds roughly 76,000 clones; about 84% are singletons and the top ten take around 7.6%. Source: PBMCs, taken at disease progression, from a patient treated with ibrutinib. The receptors here all came from a human donor with chronic lymphocytic leukemia.

In DNA, the CDR3 is TGTGCCAGCAGCCCCCGGGGACAGGGAGGAAACACCATATATTTT. This encodes CASSPRGQGGNTIYF. The rearrangement joins TRBV11-2 to TRBJ1-3; 9 bases match TRBD1. Germline CDR1 reads SGHAT; CDR2 reads FQNNGV. V gave up 5 bases and J gave up 4 bases; unmatched junction bases: 6. CDR3 length: 15 residues.

The chain uses TRBV25-1 and TRBJ2-3, with 8 positions matching TRBD1. The CDR3 sequence is 14 residues long. CDR1 is MGHDK and CDR2 is SYGVNS in the germline V gene. V shed 10 bases, J shed 4 bases, and the junction held 10 bases outside the gene matches. As DNA, the CDR3 is TGTGCCACTATCCCAGGGGGCTGGGCAGATACGCAGTATTTT. Amino acid sequence: CATIPGGWADTQYF.

The rearrangement links TRBV9 to TRBJ1-4; possibly TRBD1 for D (6 bases). With 4 bases removed from V and 8 bases from J, the gap between germline ends came to 18 bases. Germline V CDR1 and CDR2: SGDLS, YYNGEE. The CDR3 sequence is 15 residues long. CDR3 nucleotide sequence: TGTGCCAGCAGCCCTTGGGACACGCCAGGGGAAAAACTGTTTTTT. Its translation: CASSPWDTPGEKLFF.

V and J are TRBV28 and TRBJ2-7; D not certain. The V end was cut by 5 bases, the J end by 1 base, with 6 bases between. CDR1 and CDR2 from the germline V gene are MDHEN and SYDVKM. The length of the CDR3 is 12 residues. The CDR3 nucleotides are TGTGCCAGCAGTGAAGGATCCTACGAGCAGTACTTC. Protein sequence: CASSEGSYEQYF.

The genes are TRBV20-1 and TRBJ2-7; the D gene is possibly TRBD1 (6 bases). This CDR3 contains 11 residues. Trimming pared 6 bases from V and 5 bases from J, leaving 11 bases between. Germline values: CDR1 DFQATT, CDR2 SNEGSKA (reference sequence). CDR3 coding DNA: TGCAGTGCGGACAGACTCGACGAGCAGTACTTC. Encoded protein: CSADRLDEQYF.

The rearrangement joins TRBV11-2 to TRBJ2-1; TRBD2 is a possible D gene (5 bases). The V end lost 2 bases, the J end lost 8 bases, and 16 bases lay between the germline ends. The CDR3 covers 15 residues. Germline-derived CDR1 and CDR2 are SGHAT and FQNNGV. The CDR3 reads CASSLSSWESDEQFF. The CDR3 nucleotides read TGTGCCAGCAGCTTAAGTAGCTGGGAGAGCGATGAGCAGTTCTTC.

The genes are TRBV6-1 and TRBJ2-3; 7 bases fit TRBD1. J gave up 0 bases and V 4 bases, and 4 bases lay outside the gene matches. Germline V gene sequence: CDR1 MNHNS, CDR2 SASEGT. This CDR3 contains 15 residues. This CDR3 is CASSVGQESTDTQYF. In DNA, the CDR3 is TGTGCCAGCAGTGTCGGACAGGAGAGCACAGATACGCAGTATTTT.

This clone occurred once. CDR3 DNA sequence: TGTGCCAGCAGGGAGTCTGGAAACACCATATATTTT. It translates to CASRESGNTIYF. The rearrangement links TRBV25-1 to TRBJ1-3; D ambiguous. The germline gives CDR1 MGHDK, CDR2 SYGVNS. V gave up 6 bases and J gave up 1 base, with 4 bases separating them. This CDR3 has 12 residues.

This chain joins TRBV18 and TRBJ1-1, with 9 bases matching TRBD1. This CDR3 is built from 18 residues. Germline assignment: CDR1 KGHSH and CDR2 LQKENI. V lost 3 bases, J lost 0 bases, and 11 bases stayed unmatched. CDR3 sequence: CASSPAGTGSFVNTEAFF. The CDR3 DNA sequence: TGTGCCAGCTCACCTGCCGGGACAGGGTCCTTCGTGAACACTGAAGCTTTCTTT. Together with reference TRBV18 and TRBJ1-1, the CDR3 gives the full variable domain: NAGVMQNPRHLVRRRGQEARLRCSPMKGHSHVYWYRQLPEEGLKFMVYLQKENIIDESGMPKERFSAEFPKEGPSILRIQQVVRGDSAAYFCASSPAGTGSFVNTEAFFGQGTRLTVV.

The CDR3 coding sequence is TGTGCCAGCAGTGAACGTGAAGGGACAGGGGACGACGAGCAGTACTTC. Residues: CASSEREGTGDDEQYF. The rearrangement uses TRBV6-4 and TRBJ2-7, with 10 positions matching TRBD1. CDR1 and CDR2 (germline): MRHNA, SNTAGT. This CDR3 region has 16 residues. J lost 5 bases, V lost 3 bases, and 10 bases had no gene match.

The V and J genes are TRBV29-1 and TRBJ2-7, with 9 bases fitting TRBD1. Germline V lookup: CDR1 SQVTM, CDR2 ANQGSEA. The CDR3 has 12 amino acids. With 7 bases clipped from V and 4 bases from J, the junction kept 5 bases outside the gene matches. This CDR3 reads CSARTGEYEQYF. In nucleotides, the CDR3 is TGCAGCGCCCGGACAGGGGAATACGAGCAGTACTTC.

The chain recombines TRBV29-1 with TRBJ2-7, with 8 bases fitting TRBD2. The ends lost 4 bases at V and 3 bases at J; junction bases unmatched: 8. The V gene's germline CDR1 is SQVTM and CDR2 ANQGSEA. CDR3 length equals 14 residues. CDR3 nucleotides: TGCAGCGTTGTGTGGAGCGGGAGTGTCTACGAGCAGTACTTC. Amino acid sequence: CSVVWSGSVYEQYF.

The V and J genes are TRBV4-2 and TRBJ2-7, with D perhaps assigned TRBD1 or TRBD2 (5 bases each). Germline lookup yields CDR1 LGHNA and CDR2 YNFKEQ. Trimming left V 4 bases short and J 4 bases short, with 11 bases between. The CDR3 is 13 amino acids. CDR3 bases: TGTGCCAGCAGCCCGAGGGACGGATACGAGCAGTACTTC. This translates into CASSPRDGYEQYF.

The chain has TRBV7-9 and TRBJ2-5; either TRBD1 or TRBD2 may supply D (5 bases each). This CDR3 comprises 14 residues. Looked up from germline, CDR1 is SEHNR and CDR2 is FQNEAQ (reference sequence). Trimming cost V 1 base and J 5 bases, with 11 bases left between them. The CDR3 DNA reads as TGTGCCAGCAGCTTAGTTCTTGAGGGGGAGACCCAGTACTTC. Its translation is CASSLVLEGETQYF.

The V gene is TRBV5-1, the J gene TRBJ2-2; D possibly corresponds to TRBD1 (6 bases). Per germline, CDR1 SGHRS and CDR2 YFSETQ. V was trimmed by 1 base and J by 3 bases, leaving 13 bases between them. This CDR3 comprises 16 residues. The DNA for the CDR3 is TGCGCCAGCAGCTTGCTAGGACAGTCGGACACCGGGGAGCTGTTTTTT. Its translation is CASSLLGQSDTGELFF.

The chain has TRBV6-5 and TRBJ1-2; D is possibly TRBD1 (5 bases). This CDR3 has 13 amino acids. Trimming left V 6 bases short and J 5 bases short, with 13 bases between. Per the germline V gene, CDR1 is MNHEY and CDR2 is SVGAGI. This CDR3 is CASRYLQGYGYTF. CDR3 sequence (DNA): TGTGCCAGCAGGTATCTCCAGGGATATGGCTACACCTTC.

This clone was seen a handful of times. The chain is built from TRBV19 and TRBJ1-5; D is unclear. Germline V gene lookup returns CDR1 LNHDA and CDR2 SQIVND (reference sequence). The CDR3 contains 13 residues. V was shortened by 10 bases and J by 3 bases, with 13 bases between the two germline ends. For the CDR3, the DNA is TGTGCCACCACCGGAGGGTACAATCAGCCCCAGCATTTT. It specifies CATTGGYNQPQHF.

The sample holds one count of this clone. The chain carries TRBV5-1 and TRBJ2-2; D gene uncertain. V lost 0 bases to trimming and J lost 4 bases, with 7 bases between them. Germline CDR1 is SGHRS and CDR2 is YFSETQ. The CDR3 consists of 14 residues. The CDR3 DNA sequence: TGCGCCAGCAGCTTGGCCGCCGCCACCGGGGAGCTGTTTTTT. As protein: CASSLAAATGELFF.

The chain couples TRBV6-1 to TRBJ2-7; TRBD1 matches at 8 bases. The CDR3 loop spans 13 amino acids. The trim removed 5 bases at V and 4 bases at J, leaving 4 bases unmatched. Germline V gene lookup returns CDR1 MNHNS and CDR2 SASEGT. The CDR3 loop is CASSSDRGYEQYF. In nucleotides, the CDR3 is TGTGCCAGCAGTTCCGACAGGGGTTACGAGCAGTACTTC.

This chain joins TRBV27 and TRBJ1-4; no clear D. The CDR3 loop spans 15 amino acids. V shed 2 bases and J shed 0 bases, with 7 bases lying between them. Germline loops: CDR1 MNHEY, CDR2 SMNVEV (reference sequence). This chain's CDR3 is CASSLRRATNEKLFF. The DNA of the CDR3 is TGTGCCAGCAGTTTAAGGCGGGCAACTAATGAAAAACTGTTTTTT.

This chain uses TRBV2 with TRBJ2-7, with D perhaps matching TRBD2 (6 bases). The CDR3 extends over 12 amino acids. Germline CDR1 reads SNHLY; CDR2 reads FYNNEI. Between the trimmed V and J ends, which lost 6 bases and 3 bases, there was a span of 9 bases. CDR3 in amino acids: CASRGLYYEQYF. The CDR3 region has the DNA TGTGCCAGCAGAGGACTATACTACGAGCAGTACTTC.

V gene TRBV7-9 combines with J gene TRBJ2-1; 10 positions agree with TRBD1. Germline-derived CDR1 and CDR2 are SEHNR and FQNEAQ (reference sequence). The V and J ends lost 2 bases and 4 bases, in that order; junction bases with no gene match: 5. The CDR3 is 16 amino acids. CDR3 region: CASSLMTGGDYNEQFF. The CDR3, as DNA: TGTGCCAGCAGCTTAATGACAGGGGGCGATTACAATGAGCAGTTCTTC.

For the CDR3, the DNA is TGTGCCAGCAGCCCCGGGACTCCCTACGAGCAGTACTTC. It yields the protein CASSPGTPYEQYF. The V gene is TRBV7-9, the J gene TRBJ2-7; perhaps TRBD2 as D (6 bases). V was cut by 5 bases and J by 2 bases, with 10 bases left in between. The CDR3 has 13 amino acids. Germline V gene data show CDR1 as SEHNR and CDR2 as FQNEAQ (reference sequence).

This chain uses TRBV12-5 with TRBJ1-1, with a tentative D call TRBD1 (5 bases). The CDR3 runs to 15 residues. V was clipped by 6 bases and J by 4 bases, with 18 bases between them. Germline V gene sequence: CDR1 LGHNT, CDR2 FRNRAP. Here the CDR3 reads CASGLNRGGGTEAFF. The CDR3 DNA reads as TGTGCTAGTGGCCTCAATCGGGGGGGTGGCACTGAAGCTTTCTTT.

The V gene is TRBV28, the J gene TRBJ2-7; D may match TRBD1 or TRBD2 (6 bases each). The CDR3 is 14 residues long. Germline V lookup: CDR1 MDHEN, CDR2 SYDVKM. The V end was cut by 6 bases, the J end by 3 bases, with 15 bases between. The CDR3 sequence: CASRSLGGIYEQYF. In DNA, the CDR3 is TGTGCCAGCAGGAGTCTGGGGGGCATCTACGAGCAGTACTTC.

V usage is TRBV18 and J usage is TRBJ2-7, with unresolved D. Germline loops: CDR1 KGHSH, CDR2 LQKENI. CDR3 size: 14 residues. V lost 2 bases to trimming and J lost 2 bases, with 10 bases between them. The CDR3 protein is CASSPVNNPYEQYF. The CDR3 DNA is TGTGCCAGCTCACCAGTCAACAATCCCTACGAGCAGTACTTC. The variable domain in full, with the rest retrieved from reference TRBV18 and TRBJ2-7, is NAGVMQNPRHLVRRRGQEARLRCSPMKGHSHVYWYRQLPEEGLKFMVYLQKENIIDESGMPKERFSAEFPKEGPSILRIQQVVRGDSAAYFCASSPVNNPYEQYFGPGTRLTVT.

The chain is built from TRBV27 and TRBJ1-1, with D perhaps TRBD1 (6 bases). Trimming shortened V by 4 bases and J by 6 bases, and 15 bases separated the two germline ends. This CDR3 region has 14 residues. In germline, CDR1 is MNHEY, CDR2 SMNVEV (reference sequence). The CDR3: CASSSQGRNAEAFF. The CDR3 DNA reads TGTGCCAGCAGTTCTCAGGGGAGAAACGCTGAAGCTTTCTTT.